The rows below give T cell receptor beta chains drawn from one sample of a study of blood T cell repertoires in COVID-19. Clones were read by immunoSEQ multiplex PCR, and TCRdb kept only the in-frame ones, dropping some. The table records 65,000 to 70,000 clones, 60% to 80% of them present only once. Input material: peripheral blood. These receptors originate from a human donor in a cohort sampled during active COVID-19. Each CDR3 is given with its conserved first and last residue. The D gene is left open where the match is weak. The size of a clone is reported for some rows only, either as once, few or many, or as a class for expanded clones.

D | J | size | V | DNA | CDR3
. | TRBJ2-2 | once | TRBV11-2 | TGTGCCAGCAGCCTGACAGGCCCGAACACCGGGGAGCTGTTTTTT | CASSLTGPNTGELFF
. | TRBJ1-5 | . | TRBV21-1 | TGTGCCAGCAGCAAAAGAGGCGATCAGCCCCAGCATTTT | CASSKRGDQPQHF
. | TRBJ2-1 | . | TRBV6-5 | TGTGCCAGCAGTTATCTCGACTCCCAACCTTGGTGTGAGCAGTTCTTC | CASSYLDSQPWCEQFF
. | TRBJ2-1 | . | TRBV30 | TGTGCCTGGAGTTCTAGGAGTGCCTACAATGAGCAGTTCTTC | CAWSSRSAYNEQFF
TRBD1 | TRBJ1-3 | . | TRBV10-3 | TGTGCCATCAGTGAGTCCAGGGGGAACACCATATATTTT | CAISESRGNTIYF
TRBD2 | TRBJ2-7 | . | TRBV2 | TGTGCCAGCAGTGAAGCAGGGACTAGCGGGGGGATTTACGAGCAGTACTTC | CASSEAGTSGGIYEQYF
. | TRBJ1-4 | . | TRBV19 | TGTGCCAGTAATAAGGGGCGTAATGAAAAACTGTTTTTT | CASNKGRNEKLFF
. | TRBJ1-6 | . | TRBV6-5 | TGTGCCAGCAGGGGAGGACAAGATAATTCACCCCTCCACTTT | CASRGGQDNSPLHF
. | TRBJ2-3 | . | TRBV15 | TGTGCCACCAGCAGGTCCAGGGCCCCGGATACGCAGTATTTT | CATSRSRAPDTQYF
. | TRBJ2-2 | few | TRBV19 | TGTGCCAGTAGTACCAAGCCCCCAGGGGCAGACACCGGGGAGCTGTTTTTT | CASSTKPPGADTGELFF
. | TRBJ2-2 | . | TRBV24-1 | TGTGCCACCAGTGCTTCGTACACCGGGGAGCTGTTTTTT | CATSASYTGELFF
TRBD2 | TRBJ2-7 | . | TRBV28 | TGTGCCAGCAGTCCTGGGGGACTAGCAGACTACGAGCAGTACTTC | CASSPGGLADYEQYF
TRBD1 | TRBJ2-7 | . | TRBV5-6 | TGTGCCAGCAGCTTAATGGACAGGGGCACCTACGAGCAGTACTTC | CASSLMDRGTYEQYF
. | TRBJ1-4 | . | TRBV7-9 | TGTGCCAGCAGCTTATGGACCGGGGATGAAAAACTGTTTTTT | CASSLWTGDEKLFF
TRBD2 | TRBJ2-2 | . | TRBV7-2 | TGTGCCAGCACCTCGGGGGGGCTTTACACCGGGGAGCTGTTTTTT | CASTSGGLYTGELFF
. | TRBJ2-5 | . | TRBV20-1 | TGCAGTTGGAGACAGTGGGAGACCCAGTACTTC | CSWRQWETQYF
. | TRBJ2-1 | . | TRBV5-1 | TGCGCCAGCAGCCGAGACTGGTCCTCCTACAATGAGCAGTTCTTC | CASSRDWSSYNEQFF
TRBD1 | TRBJ2-7 | . | TRBV6-1 | TGTGCCAGCAGTGAAGGAACAGGGGGTCCCTACGAGCAGTACTTC | CASSEGTGGPYEQYF
. | TRBJ2-1 | . | TRBV25-1 | TGTGCCAGCAGTGACAGGGGTGTACACAATGAGCAGTTCTTC | CASSDRGVHNEQFF
. | TRBJ1-5 | . | TRBV18 | TGTGCCAGCTCACCCGCCCCGAGCGGGGATCAGCCCCAGCATTTT | CASSPAPSGDQPQHF